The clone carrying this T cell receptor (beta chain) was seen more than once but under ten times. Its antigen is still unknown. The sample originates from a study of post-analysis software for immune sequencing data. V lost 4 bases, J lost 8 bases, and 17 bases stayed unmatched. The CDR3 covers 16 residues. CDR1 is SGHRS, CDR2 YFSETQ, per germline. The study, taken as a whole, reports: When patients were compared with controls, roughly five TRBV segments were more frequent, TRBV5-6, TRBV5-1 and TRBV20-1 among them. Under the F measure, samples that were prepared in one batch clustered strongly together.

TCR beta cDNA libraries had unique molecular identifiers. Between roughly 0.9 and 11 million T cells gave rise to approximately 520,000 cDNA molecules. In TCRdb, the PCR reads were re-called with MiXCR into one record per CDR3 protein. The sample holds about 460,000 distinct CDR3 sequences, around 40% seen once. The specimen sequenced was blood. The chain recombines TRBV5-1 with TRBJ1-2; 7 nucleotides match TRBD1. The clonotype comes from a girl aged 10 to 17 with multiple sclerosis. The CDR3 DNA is TGCGCCAGCAGCCCCGGGCCGGGGACAGACATTATGGGCTACACCTTC. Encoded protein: CASSPGPGTDIMGYTF. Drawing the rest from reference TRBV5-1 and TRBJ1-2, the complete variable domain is KAGVTQTPRYLIKTRGQQVTLSCSPISGHRSVSWYQQTPGQGLQFLFEYFSETQRNKGNFPGRFSGRQFSNSRSEMNVSTLELGDSALYLCASSPGPGTDIMGYTFGSGTRLTVV.